This T cell receptor beta chain comes out of a study of cytomegalovirus exposure and HLA in healthy donors. Notes on the study in general: The productive fraction for most TCR beta V segments was about 87% or about 30% in an earlier analysis. Presence/absence analyses supposed approximately even sequencing depth among donors. CMV serostatus was the only immune exposure information that was available.

Details on this clone: What it binds is not known.

This PCR relied on a set of 60 Vbeta primers and 13 Jbeta primers. The protocol was immunoSEQ multiplex PCR, while the TCRdb copy is restricted to in-frame clones and leaves out a portion. The sample includes some 98,000 clones, 81% seen only once; the top ten take 10%. The CDR3 spans 15 residues. This chain connects TRBV21-1 to TRBJ2-7; no DNA check was done on the table's D call, TRBD1. TRBV21-1 is labeled a pseudogene. The specimen was PBMCs. The TCR originated in a human donor in good health. Here the CDR3 reads CAMQSRDSLLYEQYF. In DNA, the CDR3 is TGTGCCATGCAGAGCCGGGACAGCCTGCTTTACGAGCAGTACTTC.